This T cell receptor beta chain came from a study of neurological immune-mediated disorders. Turning to the study itself: Within the group of around 35 multiple sclerosis patients, some 30 were relapsing-remitting, while 3 were secondary progressive.

The CDR3 spans 16 residues. Germline V gene sequence: CDR1 SEHNR, CDR2 FQNEAQ (reference sequence). V lost 2 bases, J lost 8 bases, and 10 bases stayed unmatched. The cDNA was generated by 5'RACE with 10-nucleotide random UMIs. A single run covered 15-18 subjects with over 160 million TCR-beta sequences. Each CDR3 protein gets one entry after TCRdb re-called the 5' RACE reads with MiXCR. The table includes about 46,000 distinct CDR3 sequences, 2.5% to 3.5% detected once. The study built unsorted libraries from 2 million PBMCs kept at -80 C. In its sample, this clonotype was seen many times. The sample taken for sequencing was PBMCs. The receptor was isolated from a woman between 50 and 59 years old with multiple sclerosis. The chain combines TRBV7-9 with TRBJ2-1, with 9 bases lining up with TRBD1. The CDR3 coding sequence is TGTGCCAGCAGCTTATTCAGCGGGACAGGGTTTCATGAGCAGTTCTTC. Encoded protein: CASSLFSGTGFHEQFF.